This T cell receptor (beta chain) was recorded in a study of long-term antiretroviral therapy in people with HIV. From germline, CDR1 is LGHNT and CDR2 FRNRAP. CDR3 length: 15 residues. V shed 5 bases and J shed 3 bases, with 16 bases lying between them. Cryopreserved PBMC, at roughly 0.95-11 million per sample, were present before DNA extraction. Samples were assayed with immunoSEQ v3.0 at survey level. Profiling relied on immunoSEQ multiplex PCR, and the TCRdb table lists in-frame clones only, not all of them. The sample has some 28,000 clones; around 80% are singletons. This receptor was obtained from a man in his late teens or twenties with HIV. The starting material was unsorted PBMCs, obtained 1.5 years before starting antiretroviral therapy. The chain employs TRBV12-5 and TRBJ1-2; D is possibly TRBD1 (6 bases). CDR3 residues: CASGPPPDRDYGYTF. The DNA for the CDR3 is TGTGCTAGTGGTCCCCCCCCGGACAGAGACTATGGCTACACCTTC.